A single sample gave rise to the 8 T cell receptor beta chains below, sequenced in a study of regulatory T cells in long-lasting Graves disease. Libraries of TCR beta came from iRepertoire HTBI primers plus Arm-PCR of CDR3 regions. TCRdb reprocessed the multiplex PCR reads via MiXCR and lists one record per CDR3 protein. The sample holds under 450,000 distinct CDR3 sequences, less than 30% seen once. The time point here: persistent/refractory GD, antithyroid drugs over 5 years with positive TRAb. RNA extracted from PBMCs served as the sequencing template. The starting material was peripheral blood mononuclear cells (PBMCs), obtained when the disease was refractory, from a patient treated with antithyroid drugs. All receptors come from a woman between 35 and 50 years old with Graves disease.

This clonotype was counted ten times or more. This chain's CDR3 is CSARDQYRGIPDTQYF. CDR3 DNA sequence: TGCAGTGCTAGAGATCAATACAGGGGGATCCCAGATACGCAGTATTTT. The rearrangement links TRBV20-1 to TRBJ2-3; 8 bases align to TRBD1. The V gene's germline CDR1 is DFQATT and CDR2 SNEGSKA (reference sequence). This CDR3 is built from 16 residues. V lost 0 bases and J lost 4; bases outside the gene matches: 9.

This clonotype has only a few counts. With a much larger clone just one base away, this may be a read error. The genes are TRBV11-2 and TRBJ2-7, with 7 bases identical to TRBD2. The germline CDR1 and CDR2 sequences are SGHAT and FQNNGV. The CDR3 is 15 residues long. The CDR3 spells CASSLGASGSYEQHF. In DNA form, the CDR3 reads TGTGCCAGCAGCTTAGGGGCTAGCGGCTCCTACGAGCAGCACTTC.

This clonotype was observed many times. The V gene is TRBV24-1, the J gene TRBJ1-1, with a weak D call TRBD1 (5 bases). Germline CDR1 reads KGHDR; CDR2 reads SFDVKD. The V gene lost 7 bases and the J gene lost 2 bases, with 13 bases spanning the gap. This CDR3 has 14 amino acids. This CDR3 is CATRAGVGNTEAFF. DNA for the CDR3: TGTGCCACCAGGGCGGGGGTAGGTAACACTGAAGCTTTCTTT.

Many counts were recorded for this clonotype. The chain links TRBV6-1 to TRBJ2-7; TRBD1 matches 9 bases. Trimming removed 6 bases from V and 4 bases from J; junction bases left unmatched: 4. Per the germline V gene, CDR1 is MNHNS and CDR2 is SASEGT. This CDR3 has 13 amino acids. The CDR3 DNA reads as TGTGCCAGCAGAGGGACAGGGTTTTACGAGCAGTACTTC. It codes for CASRGTGFYEQYF.

The rearrangement uses TRBV19 and TRBJ1-5; no firm D call. V was clipped by 6 bases and J by 7 bases, with 19 bases between them. CDR3 length: 15 amino acids. In germline, CDR1 is LNHDA, CDR2 SQIVND (reference sequence). Here the CDR3 reads CASRFVFWGNQPQHF. DNA for the CDR3: TGTGCCAGTAGATTTGTTTTTTGGGGAAACCAGCCCCAGCATTTT.

This clonotype was counted only a few times. The rearrangement joins TRBV12-3 or TRBV12-4 to TRBJ2-2, with D possibly TRBD2 on 7 matching bases. The CDR3 runs 15 residues. V was cut by 3 bases and J by 6 bases, with 14 bases left in between. The CDR3 DNA reads TGTGCCAGCAGTTTGCGGGGGCATATAGCCGGGGAGCTGTTTTTT. As protein: CASSLRGHIAGELFF.

This rearrangement joins TRBV6-5 to TRBJ2-5, with D perhaps TRBD2 (5 bases). The CDR3 sequence is 14 residues long. Germline V gene sequence: CDR1 MNHEY, CDR2 SVGAGI. V gave up 2 bases and J gave up 5 bases, with 12 bases separating them. The DNA of the CDR3 is TGTGCCAGCAGTTACATCGGGGATCCGGAGACCCAGTACTTC. This sequence encodes CASSYIGDPETQYF.

This clonotype was found many times. The genes are TRBV2 and TRBJ1-4; D remains unclear. V shed 3 bases and J shed 3 bases, with 8 bases lying between them. There are 14 residues in the CDR3. Germline assignment: CDR1 SNHLY and CDR2 FYNNEI. The CDR3 region is CASSDHRANEKLFF. In DNA form, the CDR3 reads TGTGCCAGCAGTGACCATAGAGCTAATGAAAAACTGTTTTTT.